Each of the 5 T cell receptor beta chains below was sequenced from the same sample in a study of CXCR3-negative and CXCR3-positive naive CD8 T cells. Each TRB cDNA library was prepared by 5' RACE (with UMI labels). TCRdb re-called the 5' RACE reads and catalogs CDR3 proteins one per entry, DNA excluded. This sample's table has 75,000 to 100,000 distinct CDR3 sequences. Antigens of these TCRs are unknown. General study findings and limits: The study found more hydrophobic TRB CDR3s in CXCR3-positive naive cells than in CXCR3-negative naive cells.

Material for sequencing was naive CXCR3+ CD8+ T cells from blood. The sample's subset: CD45RO-CCR7+CD27+CD95- naive CD8+ T cells expressing CXCR3 (TNR3+). The receptors come from a human donor in good health. Some clones in this sample may be carry-over from other donors' samples.

The chain is built from TRBV12-5 and TRBJ1-1; the D gene TCRdb calls, TRBD1, cannot be checked with no DNA. CDR3 size: 13 residues. CDR1 is LGHNT and CDR2 is FRNRAP in the germline V gene. The CDR3 reads CASGFRVDTEAFF. Full variable domain (rest looked up from reference TRBV12-5 and TRBJ1-1): DARVTQTPRHKVTEMGQEVTMRCQPILGHNTVFWYRQTMMQGLELLAYFRNRAPLDDSGMPKDRFSAEMPDATLATLKIQPSEPRDSAVYFCASGFRVDTEAFFGQGTRLTVV.

The V gene is TRBV27, the J gene TRBJ2-1; the TCRdb D gene call, TRBD2, has no DNA to confirm it. CDR1 and CDR2 from the germline V gene are MNHEY and SMNVEV (reference sequence). The CDR3 length is 16 residues. The CDR3 spells CASSFTSGRSYNEQFF.

The J gene is TRBJ2-3, the V gene TRBV29-1. The CDR3 extends over 15 amino acids. Germline lookup yields CDR1 SQVTM and CDR2 ANQGSEA. CDR3 sequence: CSVEGVVTSTDTQYF.

The chain uses TRBV4-1 and TRBJ2-3; TCRdb outputs TRBD2, but without DNA this stays unchecked. This CDR3 is 16 amino acids long. Germline loops: CDR1 MGHRA, CDR2 YSYEKL. This CDR3 reads CASSQTSGTLSDTQYF.

J is TRBJ2-5 and V is TRBV6-2 or TRBV6-3; TCRdb's D call of TRBD1 is untestable without DNA. Germline V gene sequence: CDR1 MNHEY, CDR2 SVGEGT. The CDR3 contains 12 residues. CDR3 sequence: CASSPNPGQIYF.